This T cell receptor beta chain originates from a study of T cell repertoires in cytomegalovirus infection. The wider study: CMV infection plus the matching HLA type was flagged by public TCR beta signatures.

This clonotype was detected ten times or more. Its antigen is still unknown. TCRdb ran MiXCR on the reads and lists one entry per CDR3 protein. The data contain more than 400,000 distinct CDR3 sequences, approximately 26% of them singletons. Study-wide points: Ex vivo responses were dominated by HLA-C-restricted CMV-specific TCR beta clonotypes.

The CDR3 is made up of 13 amino acids. Germline CDR1 SEHNR, CDR2 FQNEAQ (reference sequence). Trimming shortened V by 1 base and J by 2 bases, and 6 bases separated the two germline ends. This sequence originates from a human donor in good health (CMV status not recorded). Some clones in this sample may be carry-over from other donors' samples. Sample: PBMCs. The J gene is TRBJ2-7, the V gene TRBV7-9, with unresolved D. This CDR3 is CASSLETPYEQYF. The CDR3 DNA follows: TGTGCCAGCAGCTTAGAGACACCCTACGAGCAGTACTTC.